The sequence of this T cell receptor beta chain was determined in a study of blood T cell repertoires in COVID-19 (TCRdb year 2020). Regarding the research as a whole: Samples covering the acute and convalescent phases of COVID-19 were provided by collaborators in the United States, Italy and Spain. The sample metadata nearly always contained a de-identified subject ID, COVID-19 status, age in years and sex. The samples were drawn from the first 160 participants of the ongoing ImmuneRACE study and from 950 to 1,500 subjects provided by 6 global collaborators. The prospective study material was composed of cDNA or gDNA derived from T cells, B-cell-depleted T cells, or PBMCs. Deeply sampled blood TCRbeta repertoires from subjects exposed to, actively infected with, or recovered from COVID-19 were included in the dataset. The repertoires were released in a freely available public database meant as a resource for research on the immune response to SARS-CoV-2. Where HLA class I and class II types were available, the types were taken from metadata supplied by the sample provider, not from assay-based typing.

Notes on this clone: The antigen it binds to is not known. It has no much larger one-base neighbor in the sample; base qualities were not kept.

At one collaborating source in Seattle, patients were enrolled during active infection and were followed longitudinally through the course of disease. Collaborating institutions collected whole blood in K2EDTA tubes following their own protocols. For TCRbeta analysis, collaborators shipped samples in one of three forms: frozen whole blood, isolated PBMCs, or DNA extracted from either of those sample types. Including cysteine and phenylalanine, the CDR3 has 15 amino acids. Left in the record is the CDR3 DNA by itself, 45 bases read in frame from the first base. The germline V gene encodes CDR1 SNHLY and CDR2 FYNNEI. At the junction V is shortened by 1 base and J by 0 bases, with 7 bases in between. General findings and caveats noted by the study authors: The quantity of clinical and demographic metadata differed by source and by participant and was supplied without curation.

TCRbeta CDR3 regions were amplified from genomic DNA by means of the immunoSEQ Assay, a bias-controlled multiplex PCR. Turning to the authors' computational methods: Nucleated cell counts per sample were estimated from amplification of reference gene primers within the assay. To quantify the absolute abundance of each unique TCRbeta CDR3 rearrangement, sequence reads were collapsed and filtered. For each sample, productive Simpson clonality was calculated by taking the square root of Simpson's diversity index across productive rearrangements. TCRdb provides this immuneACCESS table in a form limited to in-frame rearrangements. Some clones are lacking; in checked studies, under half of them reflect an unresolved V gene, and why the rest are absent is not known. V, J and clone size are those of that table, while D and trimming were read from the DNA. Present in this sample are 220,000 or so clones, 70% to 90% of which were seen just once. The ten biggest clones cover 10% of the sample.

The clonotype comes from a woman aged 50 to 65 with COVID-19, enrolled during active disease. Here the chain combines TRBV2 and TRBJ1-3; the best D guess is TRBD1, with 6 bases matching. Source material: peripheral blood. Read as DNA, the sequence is TGTGCCAGCAGTGAAGGGGGACACTCTGGAAACACCATATATTTT. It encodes CASSEGGHSGNTIYF.